This T cell receptor beta chain comes out of a study of cytomegalovirus exposure and HLA in healthy donors (dated by TCRdb to about 2017). For context, the study as a whole: An earlier analysis of more than 550 of the donors reported roughly 300 Gb of sequence data and 95 million to 140 million unique TCR beta sequences obtained from around 170 million T cells. HLA typing covered class I and class II loci at four-digit resolution. To decide whether each TCR beta V gene segment behaved as functional or pseudogenic, an earlier analysis of 587 of the donors relied on high-throughput TCR beta sequencing. Using immunosequencing, the study profiled T cell repertoires from 550 to 750 subjects and related those repertoires to cytomegalovirus serostatus. Of the roughly 410 genotyped donors, approximately 81% were placed in the genetic ancestry cluster associated with self-reported Caucasian donors. The later analysis used no new phenotypic data to find candidate immune exposures, relying instead on TCR beta sequences and their occurrence across donors. The study combined high-throughput TCR immunosequencing, statistical association of individual TCRs with disease status, and machine learning to predict cytomegalovirus infection status. Donor age, sex, ethnicity and CMV serostatus were compiled together with the repertoire data. Besides the first cohort of some 670 subjects, a separate validation cohort made up of 90 to 150 different subjects was used. To study patterns of TCR occurrence, a later analysis re-analyzed previously published TCR beta repertoires from 500 to 850 donors and added high-resolution HLA genotyping. The aim of the study was to test whether cataloging public T cell receptors could identify signatures of past pathogen exposure. On average, 235,054 unique TCR beta nucleotide sequences were sequenced per donor among some 420 genotyped donors of the cohort, with about 17% of those sequences being non-productive. All discovery cohort repertoires had been generated using a single sequencing platform. Because of strong linkage in the cohort, five DR-DQ haplotypes were treated as single units for association and clustering. Genome-wide SNP genotypes for about 65% of the 666 donors were used in a later genetic analysis, which treated that subset as a discovery cohort. The number of typed donors differed by locus: about 620-630 for A, B, C, DRB1 and DQB1; approximately 530 for DQA1; some 610 for DPA1; and about 450 for DPB1. About 310 gigabases of sequencing data and roughly 90 million unique TCR sequences were included in an early release covering around 650 HLA-typed donors. Overall study results and their limits: A later analysis associated about 17,000 TCR beta sequences with specific HLA alleles at a false discovery rate of 0.05. It was suggested by the authors that the approach could potentially be generalized to other disease states and immunological phenotypes. A further reported finding was that TCR beta sequences accurately predicted the HLA-A and HLA-B alleles for most subjects in the first cohort. This cohort had only TCR beta chains sequenced, and the lack of alpha or paired-chain data limited which features could be detected. An association between a missense DCLRE1C variant and V-gene and J-gene trimming of TCR beta chains was found in a later genetic analysis and replicated in an independent cohort. Linkage disequilibrium might explain the correlated functional status among segregating V segments, but an unknown experimental factor could not be excluded. A later analysis reported that several top co-occurrence clusters appeared linked to parvovirus B19, influenza, CMV and Epstein-Barr virus. Sequencing depth was assumed to be roughly uniform across donors in the presence/absence analyses, though that assumption may not hold. For the cohort, immune exposure information was limited to CMV serostatus. When HLA alleles, especially DR and DQ, strongly co-occurred, attributing TCR associations to individual alleles was difficult. Because counts were too low, 15 to 20 rarely observed V segments, including chromosome 9 orphons, were excluded from the earlier analysis of under 650 of the donors. Some IMGT-functional V segments, including TRBV6-2 and TRBV6-3, could not be told apart with the 87-base-pair reads, so those segments were excluded. A later analysis found that most CMV-associated TCR beta chains appeared HLA-restricted, with HLA associations seemingly driven largely by CMV exposure. In an earlier analysis of some 550 of the donors, most TCR beta V segments were observed in productive rearrangements about 87% or about 30% of the time, broadly matching IMGT annotations. Across donors, most TCR sequences were observed very rarely, whereas some public TCRs were present in many individuals. A cluster of highly shared sequence variants was judged likely to be a technical artifact of the sequencing pipeline. A later genetic analysis reported fewer N-insertions in productive TCRs among donors in an Asian-associated ancestry cluster than the roughly 650-donor mean. Cytomegalovirus status was reported to be diagnosed by the classifier with high specificity and sensitivity in both the original and validation cohorts. HLA typing was unavailable for some donors at each locus, so association tests used only the typed subset. In a later analysis, the rate of TCR association differed among HLA loci, with DRB1 alleles having the most associated TCRs and HLA-C alleles having the fewest. A total of 150 or so TCR beta chains were listed by the study as associated with cytomegalovirus. A few of the identified cytomegalovirus-associated TCR beta chains were confirmed in vitro to be specific for cytomegalovirus antigens. In a later analysis, HLA-associated TCR beta chains showed more clonal expansion and lower generation probabilities than non-associated chains that were equally common.

The CDR3 covers 14 residues, taking in both the cysteine and the phenylalanine. Just CDR3 DNA is preserved here, 42 bases in frame from base 1. The germline V gene gives CDR1 as KGHSH and CDR2 as LQKENI. Cut back by 6 bases and 5 bases, the V and J ends lie 16 bases apart. Library method: the immunoSEQ multiplex PCR assay. A mixture of 60 forward primers for TCR Vbeta segments and 13 reverse primers for TCR Jbeta segments was used in the multiplex PCR. The CDR3 region of rearranged TCR beta genes was amplified from genomic DNA with a multiplex PCR assay. On the Illumina HiSeq System, the amplified TCR beta libraries were sequenced as 87-base-pair reads. The study's own analysis went as follows. A later analysis counted around 72 million unique TCR beta chains across the 700 or so repertoires, and roughly 9.9 million of these chains were shared by at least two donors. A nearest-neighbor algorithm error-corrected the raw reads and collapsed the reads into unique sequences, merging closely related sequences to remove PCR and sequencing errors. To assign V, D and J gene segments, CDR3 sequences were aligned to IMGT reference sequences. For a sequence to be retained, a match of at least six nucleotides was required to both a V gene segment and a J gene segment. Rearrangements were classified as productive when the CDR3 lacked stop codons and remained in frame with V and J, and all other rearrangements were classified as non-productive. CDR3 was defined according to IMGT convention as the region running from the second conserved V-encoded cysteine to the conserved J-encoded phenylalanine. Sequences without an unambiguous match to a single V gene segment were excluded from the earlier analysis of about 600 of the donors. An earlier analysis of approximately 590 of the donors classified V segments as functional when productive rearrangements were above 56.7% and as segregating when the standard deviation between donors was above 5%. To diagnose cytomegalovirus status from the catalog of TCR beta chain sequences, a statistical classification framework was built. A later analysis assigned V and J genes by comparing TCR nucleotide sequences with IMGT/GENE-DB human TR gene sequences. Using the TCRdist pipeline, a later analysis assigned CDR3 sequences along with most-parsimonious VDJ recombination scenarios. A later analysis defined each TCR beta chain by its CDR3 amino acid sequence plus V-gene family, and excluded reads lacking a unique V-gene family. A later analysis removed 592 highly shared, low-generation-probability nucleotide sequences to deal with suspected cross-contamination and a sequencing artifact. A later analysis calculated a clonal expansion index for each public chain from normalized within-repertoire ranks of inferred template counts. Generation probabilities in a later analysis came from a VDJ recombination model fitted to out-of-frame rearrangements, and those results were checked against IGoR. In a later analysis, hypergeometric tests were used to score TCR-TCR, TCR-HLA and TCR-CMV co-occurrence, with a repertoire-size bias correction applied to TCR pairs. A later analysis estimated false discovery rates by permuting HLA or CMV assignments 20 times. In a later analysis, co-occurring TCRs were grouped using DBSCAN, and TCRdist sequence similarity was added for clustering within HLA-allele-positive subsets. Repertoires with fewer than 30,000 or more than 120,000 public chains, plus five repertoires with anomalous nucleotide sharing, were excluded from co-occurrence clustering. TCRdb provides this immuneACCESS table in a form limited to in-frame rearrangements. Some clones are lacking; in checked studies, under half of them reflect an unresolved V gene, and why the rest are absent is not known. The DNA was the basis for D and trimming; V, J and clone size are from that table. In this sample's table one finds 50,000 to 75,000 clones. Clones ranked in the top ten supply less than 2.5% of the sample.

As for this clone: Its antigen is currently not known.

The cohort comprised some 680 healthy bone marrow donors. At the time of sampling, every cohort member was nominally healthy, though immune exposures that went unrecorded were likely present. The donor was CMV seronegative and was included in the group of about 400 seronegative cohort members. A peripheral blood sample was provided by each donor, and peripheral blood mononuclear cells were used for TCR beta sequencing. Genomic DNA was extracted from the blood cell samples with the Qiagen DNeasy Blood Extraction Kit. The chain is assembled from TRBV18 and TRBJ1-2; tentative D gene TRBD1, with 6 bases matching. This sequence originates from a young woman in good health and CMV-seronegative. The material sequenced was PBMCs. For the CDR3, the sequence is CASSKTGTDYGYTF. The DNA reads TGTGCCAGCTCGAAAACAGGGACCGATTATGGCTACACCTTC.